Detailed here is one T cell receptor beta chain. Its target is not known. The data belong to a study of OX40 agonist ivuxolimab in advanced cancers. TCRdb's copy holds only in-frame clones and misses some; the assay was immunoSEQ multiplex PCR. The profile shows about 82,000 clones, around 84% of them singletons. The CDR3 sequence is 13 residues long. The study, taken as a whole, reports: Also showing low normalized T-cell clonal expansion were some of the nonresponders. Those patients achieving a partial response at 0.1-3.0 mg/kg showed among the lowest clonal expansion.

The sample was CD4+ or CD8+ T cells sorted from blood, taken in a trial of the OX40 agonist ivuxolimab. The clonotype comes from an adult with an advanced solid tumor such as melanoma, head and neck, liver or kidney cancer. V gene TRBV21-1 combines with J gene TRBJ2-7; the table assigns TRBD1, which was not confirmed against the DNA. TRBV21-1 is described as a pseudogene. CDR3 protein: CASSGPVSYEQYF. In DNA form, the CDR3 reads TGTGCCAGCAGCGGGCCCGTCTCCTACGAGCAGTACTTC.